This T cell receptor beta chain emerged from a study of identical twins. Study results and caveats: Compared with models, monozygotic twins showed more out-of-frame TCR alpha sharing. There is a chance that invariant MAIT and iNKT cells partially muddied zero-insertion analyses.

TCRdb reprocessed the 5' RACE reads with MiXCR, giving one entry per CDR3 protein. The sample consists of approximately 230,000 distinct CDR3 sequences, 5.5% to 7.5% of them appearing once. A remark on this clonotype: The antigen remains unidentified.

Looked up from germline, CDR1 is SGHDN and CDR2 is FVKESK. The CDR3 is 15 residues long. V was pared by 0 bases and J by 1 base, with 10 bases between. This sample also belongs to another study, concerning T cells expressing NK-cell markers.

The clonotype comes from a woman between 18 and 29 years old in good health. Specimen: CD8+ T cells sorted from blood. The V gene is TRBV14, the J gene TRBJ2-7; no clear D. In nucleotides, the CDR3 is TGTGCCAGCAGCCAAGAGGAAGCCTCGTCCTACGAGCAGTACTTC. This translates into CASSQEEASSYEQYF.